This is a list of T cell receptor beta chains from one sample in a study of blood T cell repertoires in COVID-19. TCRdb's table, derived via immunoSEQ multiplex PCR, lists solely in-frame clones and lacks some. The sample carries 110,000 to 150,000 clones, around 82% recorded once. Sequences were obtained from peripheral blood. The receptors shown here come from a woman aged 45-65 years with acute or convalescent COVID-19. CDR3s include the opening cysteine and the closing phenylalanine or tryptophan. The order of the fields is CDR3 protein, clone size, J gene, V gene. Size values are once, few and many counts, or a class for expanded clones, and some rows have none.

CDR3aa: CASSISGTGYNNEQFF
abundance: -
j_gene: TRBJ2-1
v_gene: TRBV28

CDR3aa: CASRASGGTNYGYTF
abundance: -
j_gene: TRBJ1-2
v_gene: TRBV2

CDR3aa: CATSSTTAGYTF
abundance: -
j_gene: TRBJ1-2
v_gene: TRBV15

CDR3aa: CATRRNPAGNTIYF
abundance: -
j_gene: TRBJ1-3
v_gene: TRBV6-5

CDR3aa: CASSHGGDLRNTIYF
abundance: -
j_gene: TRBJ1-3
v_gene: TRBV4-1

CDR3aa: CASQGAGANVLTF
abundance: -
j_gene: TRBJ2-6
v_gene: TRBV6-5

CDR3aa: CASSQVGTGDNYEQYF
abundance: few
j_gene: TRBJ2-7
v_gene: TRBV6-6

CDR3aa: CASSVDRGHRSPLHF
abundance: few
j_gene: TRBJ1-6
v_gene: TRBV19

CDR3aa: CASSLGASGDNEQFF
abundance: -
j_gene: TRBJ2-1
v_gene: TRBV7-8

CDR3aa: CASSYGGTVINYEQYF
abundance: -
j_gene: TRBJ2-7
v_gene: TRBV6-5

CDR3aa: CASSVLGGSGQPQHF
abundance: -
j_gene: TRBJ1-5
v_gene: TRBV2

CDR3aa: CASSLQLGTGATLYEQYF
abundance: -
j_gene: TRBJ2-7
v_gene: TRBV4-2

CDR3aa: CASSTSGGFDGYTF
abundance: -
j_gene: TRBJ1-2
v_gene: TRBV6-5

CDR3aa: CASSLGEGATYEQYF
abundance: -
j_gene: TRBJ2-7
v_gene: TRBV5-1

CDR3aa: CASSSRTGWADTQYF
abundance: -
j_gene: TRBJ2-3
v_gene: TRBV4-3

CDR3aa: CACSVRVENTEAFF
abundance: -
j_gene: TRBJ1-1
v_gene: TRBV5-1

CDR3aa: CASSTRGDREGQPQHF
abundance: -
j_gene: TRBJ1-5
v_gene: TRBV28

CDR3aa: CASSPRGTGTYEQYF
abundance: -
j_gene: TRBJ2-7
v_gene: TRBV5-1

CDR3aa: CASSSTLGGNEQFF
abundance: -
j_gene: TRBJ2-1
v_gene: TRBV7-8

CDR3aa: CASSVGDRGPYGYTF
abundance: -
j_gene: TRBJ1-2
v_gene: TRBV9

CDR3aa: CASSRSGLAGSSYEQYF
abundance: -
j_gene: TRBJ2-7
v_gene: TRBV5-6

CDR3aa: CASSLQEDQPQHF
abundance: few
j_gene: TRBJ1-5
v_gene: TRBV7-2

CDR3aa: CASSPPGTGYKGQYF
abundance: -
j_gene: TRBJ2-7
v_gene: TRBV18

CDR3aa: CASTWLSGTLDTQYF
abundance: -
j_gene: TRBJ2-3
v_gene: TRBV11-2

CDR3aa: CASRTAATNEKLFF
abundance: -
j_gene: TRBJ1-4
v_gene: TRBV19

CDR3aa: CASSRGLAGGSEDTQYF
abundance: once
j_gene: TRBJ2-3
v_gene: TRBV5-1

CDR3aa: CASSRLAGGNTDTQYF
abundance: few
j_gene: TRBJ2-3
v_gene: TRBV7-8

CDR3aa: CASRTGGANYGYTF
abundance: few
j_gene: TRBJ1-2
v_gene: TRBV28

CDR3aa: CSAVTGSSYTF
abundance: few
j_gene: TRBJ1-2
v_gene: TRBV29-1

CDR3aa: CASSFMTGEQPQHF
abundance: once
j_gene: TRBJ1-5
v_gene: TRBV5-5

CDR3aa: CASSYQGQVSTDTQYF
abundance: few
j_gene: TRBJ2-3
v_gene: TRBV11-1

CDR3aa: CASSVEGASGFQETQYF
abundance: few
j_gene: TRBJ2-5
v_gene: TRBV9

CDR3aa: CASSPGASVSGELFF
abundance: -
j_gene: TRBJ2-2
v_gene: TRBV18

CDR3aa: CASSGQINSPLHF
abundance: -
j_gene: TRBJ1-6
v_gene: TRBV12-3/TRBV12-4

CDR3aa: CASSEGGGASGTEAFF
abundance: -
j_gene: TRBJ1-1
v_gene: TRBV2

CDR3aa: CASSWRSANTEAFF
abundance: -
j_gene: TRBJ1-1
v_gene: TRBV28

CDR3aa: CASSIRDLTYF
abundance: -
j_gene: TRBJ2-7
v_gene: TRBV19

CDR3aa: CSVDGDRVEAFF
abundance: -
j_gene: TRBJ1-1
v_gene: TRBV29-1

CDR3aa: CASTGVGNSPLHF
abundance: -
j_gene: TRBJ1-6
v_gene: TRBV11-2

CDR3aa: CASSPRDTEAFF
abundance: -
j_gene: TRBJ1-1
v_gene: TRBV7-9

CDR3aa: CSASNRGKEGYTF
abundance: once
j_gene: TRBJ1-2
v_gene: TRBV20-1

CDR3aa: CASSWTGDSYEQYF
abundance: few
j_gene: TRBJ2-7
v_gene: TRBV28